One T cell receptor (beta chain) is described in this entry. No antigen is known for it. Germline lookup yields CDR1 DFQATT and CDR2 SNEGSKA (reference sequence). The V and J ends lost 6 bases and 0 bases respectively, with 12 bases between them. The CDR3 runs to 14 residues. RNA transcripts gave rise to amplified TCR beta CDR3 regions. Initially, a first-round RT-PCR of the TCR CDR3 employed the HTBI primer set. One entry per CDR3 protein results from TCRdb running MiXCR on the multiplex PCR reads. The sample holds under 400,000 distinct CDR3 sequences; over 12% are singletons and the top ten take roughly 19%. These data are taken from a study of T cells in Graves' hyperthyroidism and ophthalmopathy. Study-wide background: The blood sample was taken at first diagnosis, before treatment began.

Findings and caveats of the study: Ophthalmopathy got predicted by the model a median roughly six months before its onset. Most expanded thyroid clonotypes above 0.001 also appeared in blood.

This receptor was taken from a woman in her sixties or seventies with Graves' ophthalmopathy. The sample taken for sequencing was blood. The V gene is TRBV20-1, the J gene TRBJ1-5; D is unclear. The DNA of the CDR3 is TGCAGTGCCAACCGCGGTTATAGCAATCAGCCCCAGCATTTT. This encodes CSANRGYSNQPQHF.